The present T cell receptor beta chain was sequenced within a study of cytomegalovirus exposure and HLA in healthy donors. Study summary: The early release's HLA-typed donors yielded about 85 million unique TCRs.

Whole-study results and caveats: The majority of TCR sequences were rare, yet some public TCRs appeared in many donors. Within the data, a cluster of highly shared sequence variants was likely a sequencing artifact. Accurate HLA-A and HLA-B prediction from TCR beta sequences was reported for most subjects.

This clone was picked up one time. The target antigen is unknown. PCR used 60 Vbeta primers and 13 Jbeta primers. Libraries were prepared by immunoSEQ multiplex PCR; TCRdb keeps only in-frame clonotypes and omits some of them. Found here are about 150,000 clones, under 75% of them singletons; the top ten hold roughly 2.5%. V lost 2 bases and J lost 1, with 12 bases in between. This CDR3 is 15 amino acids long. Germline V gene data show CDR1 as KGHSH and CDR2 as LQKENI. The chain has TRBV18 and TRBJ2-7; TRBD1 is a possible D gene (6 bases). Sequences were obtained from PBMCs. The receptor comes from a woman aged 40 to 55 in good health and CMV-seronegative. Written as DNA, the CDR3 is TGTGCCAGCTCACCAGGACAGCTTGTTTCCTACGAGCAGTACTTC. Its protein product is CASSPGQLVSYEQYF.